This T cell receptor beta chain was obtained from a study of blood T cell repertoires in COVID-19. Background on the study: Sites in the United States, Italy and Spain provided acute and convalescent COVID-19 samples.

Authors' methods: Using reference gene primer amplification, nucleated cell counts were estimated. Sequencing was performed with immunoSEQ multiplex PCR; in TCRdb, only in-frame clones are kept and a portion is missing. That table is the source of V, J and clone size, and D and trimming were worked out from the DNA. Of tens of thousands of clones in the sample, approximately 80% were seen once. CDR1 and CDR2 (germline): SGHRS, YFSETQ. Trimming cost V 0 bases and J 1 base; bases outside gene matches: 5. This CDR3 region has 16 residues. This clonotype was sampled from a human donor in a cohort sampled during active COVID-19. The sequencing sample was made of peripheral blood. The rearrangement joins TRBV5-1 to TRBJ2-7, with 9 bases identical to TRBD1. The CDR3 DNA follows: TGCGCCAGCAGCTTGGCCGGACAGGGGCTATCCTACGAGCAGTACTTC. As protein: CASSLAGQGLSYEQYF.